These 31 T cell receptor beta chains were sequenced from one sample in a study of beta chain bispecific antibodies for T cell cancers. Study observations and caveats: Most targeted TRBV signal came from the leukemia cell line cells, not normal T cells.

The antigens of these receptors remain unknown. One entry per CDR3 protein results from TCRdb running MiXCR on the 5' RACE reads. This sample has around 15,000 distinct CDR3 sequences, with less than 2.5% found just once. Either OKT3 anti-CD3 antibody or CD3/CD28 beads expanded T cells from blood mononuclear cells over about three days. Input material: healthy donor T cells cultured with leukemia cells. The receptors come from a human donor in good health. Some clones in this sample may be carry-over from other donors' samples.

There are many counts of this clonotype. This chain uses TRBV5-1 with TRBJ2-7; TRBD2 matches 15 bases. With V trimmed by 0 bases and J by 3 bases, 10 bases remained unmatched. CDR3 length: 19 amino acids. Germline CDR1 is SGHRS and CDR2 is YFSETQ. CDR3 amino acids: CASSLAGLAGGIKVYEQYF. The CDR3 DNA is TGCGCCAGCAGCTTGGCGGGACTAGCGGGGGGAATAAAGGTCTACGAGCAGTACTTC.

This clonotype was observed many times. This chain connects TRBV29-1 to TRBJ2-2; 10 nucleotides agree with TRBD2. V was pared by 1 base and J by 6 bases, with 8 bases of the junction left unmatched. From germline, CDR1 is SQVTM and CDR2 ANQGSEA. The CDR3 is 16 amino acids. The CDR3, as DNA: TGCAGCGTTGAAGGGGAGCGGGGGGGTCGTCCCGGGGAGCTGTTTTTT. It codes for CSVEGERGGRPGELFF.

This clonotype was detected ten times or more. This chain uses TRBV6-1 with TRBJ2-7; the match to TRBD1 covers 10 bases. This CDR3 comprises 16 residues. Germline V gene sequence: CDR1 MNHNS, CDR2 SASEGT. Unmatched junction bases numbered 14, after V lost 5 bases and J lost 7 bases. The CDR3 loop is CASSPRTGTGVQEQYF. Here the CDR3 DNA reads TGTGCCAGCAGTCCGAGAACCGGGACAGGGGTGCAGGAGCAGTACTTC.

The J gene is TRBJ1-3, the V gene TRBV5-4; D gene ambiguous. There are 14 residues in the CDR3. From germline, CDR1 is SGHNT and CDR2 YYREEE (reference sequence). The V and J ends lost 0 bases and 2 bases respectively, with 6 bases between them. CDR3 coding DNA: TGTGCCAGCAGCTTGGACGGAACTGGAAACACCATATATTTT. This sequence encodes CASSLDGTGNTIYF. The full variable domain, rest sourced from reference TRBV5-4 and TRBJ1-3, is ETGVTQSPTHLIKTRGQQVTLRCSSQSGHNTVSWYQQALGQGPQFIFQYYREEENGRGNFPPRFSGLQFPNYSSELNVNALELDDSALYLCASSLDGTGNTIYFGEGSWLTVV.

This clonotype was counted at least ten times. The chain is built from TRBV19 and TRBJ2-7; TRBD1 matches 7 bases. The CDR3 has 13 residues. Germline CDR1 is LNHDA and CDR2 is SQIVND (reference sequence). Trimming took 5 bases from V and 6 from J; bases not matched to a gene: 7. CDR3 bases: TGTGCCAGTAGTCCGACGGACAGGAGCGAGCAGTACTTC. It encodes CASSPTDRSEQYF. The full variable domain, with the rest looked up from reference TRBV19 and TRBJ2-7, is DGGITQSPKYLFRKEGQNVTLSCEQNLNHDAMYWYRQDPGQGLRLIYYSQIVNDFQKGDIAEGYSVSREKKESFPLTVTSAQKNPTAFYLCASSPTDRSEQYFGPGTRLTVT.

This clonotype was recorded many times. The chain combines TRBV19 with TRBJ2-1, with D perhaps TRBD1 (6 bases). V was pared by 3 bases and J by 0 bases, with 18 bases between. Germline V lookup: CDR1 LNHDA, CDR2 SQIVND (reference sequence). The CDR3 extends over 18 amino acids. CDR3 protein: CASSIQPKTGISYNEQFF. The CDR3 nucleotides read TGTGCCAGTAGTATCCAACCTAAAACAGGGATCTCCTACAATGAGCAGTTCTTC.

This clonotype has at least ten counts. The V gene is TRBV13, the J gene TRBJ1-6; no reliable D call. CDR3 size: 14 residues. The germline V gene encodes CDR1 PRHDT and CDR2 FYEKMQ (reference sequence). V was cut by 2 bases and J by 10 bases, with 12 bases left in between. CDR3 in DNA: TGTGCCAGCAGCTTAATGTTAGTTGCCTCACCCCTCCACTTT. Its translation: CASSLMLVASPLHF.

In its sample, this clonotype was seen many times. The chain has TRBV27 and TRBJ2-5; possibly TRBD2 for D (6 bases). This CDR3 is built from 10 residues. V lost 11 bases and J lost 4, with 8 bases in between. The germline gives CDR1 MNHEY, CDR2 SMNVEV (reference sequence). CDR3 amino acids: CAAGGETQYF. The CDR3, as DNA: TGTGCCGCCGGGGGAGAGACCCAGTACTTC.

The sample holds many counts of this clonotype. The genes are TRBV5-1 and TRBJ2-7, with 9 bases fitting TRBD1. The germline CDR1 and CDR2 sequences are SGHRS and YFSETQ. CDR3 size: 16 residues. J gave up 3 bases and V 4 bases, and 11 bases lay outside the gene matches. CDR3 bases: TGCGCCAGCAGCGCCCCCCCGGGACAGGGAAACTACGAGCAGTACTTC. Protein sequence: CASSAPPGQGNYEQYF.

In this sample, this clonotype turned up many times. This sequence joins TRBV27 and TRBJ2-7, with 8 bases matching TRBD1. This CDR3 has 15 amino acids. Germline V gene data show CDR1 as MNHEY and CDR2 as SMNVEV (reference sequence). Losses at the gene ends were 3 bases for V and 7 bases for J; bases not matched to a gene: 11. The CDR3 nucleotides read TGTGCCAGCAGTTTGAGCCGGGACAGGAGTAGGGAGCAGTACTTC. Amino acid sequence: CASSLSRDRSREQYF.

This clonotype showed up many times. V and J are TRBV5-1 and TRBJ2-3, with a weak D call TRBD2 (5 bases). Per the germline V gene, CDR1 is SGHRS and CDR2 is YFSETQ. The V gene lost 4 bases and the J gene lost 0 bases, with 21 bases spanning the gap. The CDR3 covers 18 residues. The CDR3 DNA reads as TGCGCCAGCAGCGATGGGCTTAATATGAGGAGGAGCACAGATACGCAGTATTTT. It encodes CASSDGLNMRRSTDTQYF.

The sample holds many counts of this clonotype. This chain links TRBV20-1 with TRBJ1-5; possible D gene TRBD1, 5 bases. With 0 bases removed from V and 0 bases from J, the gap between germline ends came to 9 bases. CDR1 and CDR2 (germline): DFQATT, SNEGSKA (reference sequence). The CDR3 loop spans 15 amino acids. In nucleotides, the CDR3 is TGCAGTGCTAGAGAGGGGCAGACTAGCAATCAGCCCCAGCATTTT. This encodes CSAREGQTSNQPQHF.

The table lists this clonotype with many counts. The chain links TRBV5-1 to TRBJ2-1; D possibly corresponds to TRBD1 (6 bases). V gave up 0 bases and J gave up 7 bases, with 11 bases separating them. This CDR3 contains 14 residues. From germline, CDR1 is SGHRS and CDR2 YFSETQ. The CDR3 DNA is TGCGCCAGCAGCTTGGTCGCCAGGGGAAATGAGCAGTTCTTC. Translating it yields CASSLVARGNEQFF.

In its sample, this clonotype was seen many times. This chain links TRBV10-3 with TRBJ1-5, with D uncertain. The V gene lost 3 bases and the J gene lost 4 bases, with 7 bases spanning the gap. The length of the CDR3 is 13 residues. Germline-derived CDR1 and CDR2 are ENHRY and SYGVKD. This CDR3 is CAISDRKNQPQHF. The CDR3 DNA follows: TGTGCCATCAGTGATCGGAAAAATCAGCCCCAGCATTTT.

This clonotype was seen ten or more times. The CDR3, as DNA: TGTGCCAGCACCCCATTCCCGGGACGCGAGGATGGCTACACCTTC. It specifies CASTPFPGREDGYTF. The rearrangement uses TRBV7-9 and TRBJ1-2, with D possibly matching TRBD1 (5 bases). CDR3 length: 15 residues. Trimming took off 7 bases at V and 6 bases at J, with 21 bases between the two ends. Germline V gene sequence: CDR1 SEHNR, CDR2 FQNEAQ (reference sequence).

In this sample, this clonotype turned up many times. The chain recombines TRBV11-2 with TRBJ2-1; D is uncertain. V was pared by 3 bases and J by 6 bases, with 6 bases between. The CDR3 is 12 amino acids. Per the germline V gene, CDR1 is SGHAT and CDR2 is FQNNGV. The CDR3 sequence: CASSFGGNEQFF. The CDR3 DNA follows: TGTGCCAGCAGCTTCGGCGGCAATGAGCAGTTCTTC.

Sample share makes this clonotype medium-sized. V is TRBV6-2 or TRBV6-3 and J is TRBJ2-4; D tentatively fits TRBD1 or TRBD2 (6 bases each). Germline values: CDR1 MNHEY, CDR2 SVGEGT. V lost 5 bases and J 0 bases, leaving 11 bases between the germline ends. The CDR3 has 15 amino acids. In nucleotides, the CDR3 is TGTGCCAGCAGTCCCCGGGGGCTAGCCAAAAACATTCAGTACTTC. This codes for CASSPRGLAKNIQYF.

This clonotype was recorded many times. The rearrangement uses TRBV7-6 and TRBJ1-1; D possibly corresponds to TRBD1 (6 bases). The CDR3 spans 17 residues. Germline loops: CDR1 SGHVS, CDR2 FNYEAQ. V was clipped by 6 bases and J by 2 bases, with 22 bases between them. CDR3 sequence (DNA): TGTGCCAGCAGTTTCCCGACCACCGGGACACTTAACACTGAAGCTTTCTTT. Encoded protein: CASSFPTTGTLNTEAFF.

This clonotype was observed at least ten times. The chain uses TRBV4-1 and TRBJ2-5, with D unclear. The germline V and J ends were trimmed by 1 base and 7 bases, with 13 bases remaining between them. The CDR3 contains 14 residues. Per the germline V gene, CDR1 is MGHRA and CDR2 is YSYEKL. CDR3 DNA: TGCGCCAGCAGCCAAGGTGGCCTTCCCAGGACCCAGTACTTC. Translation gives CASSQGGLPRTQYF.

This clonotype is medium-sized within its sample. The chain recombines TRBV7-2 with TRBJ1-3; the D is unclear. This CDR3 contains 12 residues. Between the trimmed V and J ends, which lost 6 bases and 4 bases, there was a span of 7 bases. Germline V CDR1 and CDR2: SGHTA, FQGNSA. The CDR3 DNA sequence: TGTGCCAGCAGTCCGTGGGGAAACACCATATATTTT. It codes for CASSPWGNTIYF.

This clonotype appeared many times. The chain recombines TRBV9 with TRBJ2-5; TRBD2 matches 12 bases. V was clipped by 2 bases and J by 5 bases; unmatched bases: 1. There are 14 residues in the CDR3. Germline loops: CDR1 SGDLS, CDR2 YYNGEE. The CDR3: CASSVTSGGETQYF. In DNA form, the CDR3 reads TGTGCCAGCAGCGTTACTAGCGGGGGGGAGACCCAGTACTTC.

This clonotype is deemed medium-sized. The V call is TRBV6-2 or TRBV6-3, the J call TRBJ2-7; D is ambiguous. V gave up 2 bases and J gave up 6 bases, with 5 bases separating them. Germline values: CDR1 MNHEY, CDR2 SVGEGT. The CDR3 runs to 11 residues. CDR3: CASSYVREQYF. CDR3 bases: TGTGCCAGCAGTTACGTGCGCGAGCAGTACTTC.

Sample share makes this clonotype medium-sized (0.01 to 0.1%). The chain uses TRBV27 and TRBJ2-1, with TRBD2 matching over 12 bases. CDR1 is MNHEY and CDR2 is SMNVEV in the germline V gene (reference sequence). The CDR3 is made up of 14 amino acids. The junction had 0 bases not matched to a gene; V was cut back by 5 bases and J by 4 bases. This CDR3 is CASSGTSGYNEQFF. CDR3 coding DNA: TGTGCCAGCAGTGGGACTAGCGGGTACAATGAGCAGTTCTTC.

By sample fraction, this clonotype is medium-sized (0.01 to 0.1%). The V and J genes are TRBV12-3 or TRBV12-4 and TRBJ2-7, with 8 bases lining up with TRBD1. V lost 4 bases to trimming and J lost 3 bases; unmatched junction nucleotides: 5. The CDR3 spans 14 residues. In nucleotides, the CDR3 is TGTGCCAGCAGTTACGACAGGGGTCACTACGAGCAGTACTTC. Amino acids: CASSYDRGHYEQYF.

This clonotype was counted at least ten times. V gene TRBV13 combines with J gene TRBJ2-7; 9 bases match TRBD1. Germline CDR1 reads PRHDT; CDR2 reads FYEKMQ (reference sequence). V shed 4 bases, J shed 6 bases, and the junction held 7 bases outside the gene matches. The CDR3 loop spans 14 amino acids. In DNA form, the CDR3 reads TGTGCCAGCAGCTCGGGGACAGGGCTGGCCGAGCAGTACTTC. It specifies CASSSGTGLAEQYF.

This clonotype was recorded many times. The genes are TRBV28 and TRBJ1-5; D uncertain. The CDR3 has 11 residues. Germline assignment: CDR1 MDHEN and CDR2 SYDVKM. Trimming took 3 bases from V and 7 from J, leaving 4 bases between them. CDR3 residues: CASSLNQPQHF. CDR3 in DNA: TGTGCCAGCAGTTTGAACCAGCCCCAGCATTTT. The entire variable domain, with the rest obtained from reference TRBV28 and TRBJ1-5, is as follows: DVKVTQSSRYLVKRTGEKVFLECVQDMDHENMFWYRQDPGLGLRLIYFSYDVKMKEKGDIPEGYSVSREKKERFSLILESASTNQTSMYLCASSLNQPQHFGDGTRLSIL.

Many counts were recorded for this clonotype. This chain joins TRBV6-1 and TRBJ2-7, with TRBD2 identical over 8 bases. Looked up from germline, CDR1 is MNHNS and CDR2 is SASEGT. This CDR3 has 15 residues. V lost 3 bases to trimming and J lost 0 bases; unmatched junction nucleotides: 4. The CDR3 here is CASSEAGGLSYEQYF. The CDR3 bases are TGTGCCAGCAGTGAGGCGGGGGGCCTCTCCTACGAGCAGTACTTC.

At least ten counts were recorded for this clonotype. J is TRBJ2-2 and V is TRBV3-1, with 8 bases that match TRBD1. Germline V CDR1 and CDR2: LGHDT, YNNKEL (reference sequence). The ends lost 0 bases at V and 1 base at J; junction bases unmatched: 13. This CDR3 has 20 amino acids. This CDR3 reads CASSQELRRWTGRNTGELFF. In DNA, the CDR3 is TGTGCCAGCAGCCAAGAGCTCCGGCGTTGGACAGGGAGGAACACCGGGGAGCTGTTTTTT.

This clonotype was found many times. The V and J genes are TRBV7-9 and TRBJ1-2; 7 bases are a match to TRBD1. Germline CDR1 reads SEHNR; CDR2 reads FQNEAQ (reference sequence). J lost 2 bases, V lost 0 bases, and 3 bases had no gene match. The CDR3 sequence is 15 residues long. The CDR3 DNA sequence: TGTGCCAGCAGCTTAGCGGACAGGTGGAACTATGGCTACACCTTC. Translation: CASSLADRWNYGYTF.

This clonotype was seen repeatedly, ten times or more. This chain links TRBV27 with TRBJ2-1; 8 nucleotides line up with TRBD2. Per the germline V gene, CDR1 is MNHEY and CDR2 is SMNVEV (reference sequence). The J segment lost 14 bases and the V segment lost 5 bases, leaving 11 bases of the junction unmatched. This CDR3 is built from 13 residues. CDR3 sequence: CASSPREGLGEFF. CDR3 sequence (DNA): TGTGCCAGCAGTCCCCGGGAGGGGCTAGGGGAGTTCTTC.

Judged by abundance, this clonotype is medium-sized (0.01 to 0.1%). V gene TRBV7-9 combines with J gene TRBJ1-2; D might be TRBD1 (6 bases). The CDR3 loop spans 12 amino acids. Germline V gene data show CDR1 as SEHNR and CDR2 as FQNEAQ (reference sequence). V gave up 10 bases and J gave up 8 bases, with 17 bases separating them. The CDR3 sequence is CAIEPGAGGYTF. CDR3 bases: TGTGCCATCGAACCGGGGGCTGGCGGCTACACCTTC. The entire variable domain, with the rest obtained from reference TRBV7-9 and TRBJ1-2, is as follows: DTGVSQNPRHKITKRGQNVTFRCDPISEHNRLYWYRQTLGQGPEFLTYFQNEAQLEKSRLLSDRFSAERPKGSFSTLEIQRTEQGDSAMYLCAIEPGAGGYTFGSGTRLTVV.